The 6 T cell receptor beta chains presented below share a single source sample, sequenced in a study of blood T cell repertoires in COVID-19. Generated by immunoSEQ multiplex PCR, the TCRdb table keeps only in-frame clones and is missing some. This sample carries some 270,000 clones, 80% to 90% of them seen once, and the ten largest clones take approximately 4.2%. Sequenced sample: PBMCs or T cells enriched from blood (not recorded which). These receptors were collected from a woman aged 25 to 39 who had recovered from COVID-19.

The CDR3 here is CASSPPAAIYEQYF. CDR3 in DNA: TGTGCCAGCAGCCCACCGGCAGCGATCTACGAGCAGTACTTC. The genes are TRBV14 and TRBJ2-7; no firm D call. Germline CDR1 is SGHDN and CDR2 is FVKESK. The CDR3 runs 14 residues. The germline V and J ends were trimmed by 4 bases and 3 bases, with 13 bases remaining between them.

The chain carries TRBV7-6 and TRBJ1-1, with no clear D. Germline loops: CDR1 SGHVS, CDR2 FNYEAQ. CDR3 length: 16 amino acids. Trimming shortened V by 0 bases and J by 2 bases, and 13 bases separated the two germline ends. The CDR3 region is CASSLAGSVTNTEAFF. The CDR3, as DNA: TGTGCCAGCAGCTTAGCTGGCAGTGTGACAAACACTGAAGCTTTCTTT.

The CDR3 here is CASRWRAGGLTDTQYF. The CDR3 DNA reads as TGTGCCAGTCGTTGGCGAGCGGGGGGCCTGACAGATACGCAGTATTTT. The V call is TRBV19, the J call TRBJ2-3, with 9 bases aligning to TRBD2. CDR1 and CDR2 from the germline V gene are LNHDA and SQIVND (reference sequence). This CDR3 is built from 16 residues. V was pared by 8 bases and J by 3 bases, with 12 bases of the junction left unmatched. The whole variable domain, filled in from reference TRBV19 and TRBJ2-3, reads DGGITQSPKYLFRKEGQNVTLSCEQNLNHDAMYWYRQDPGQGLRLIYYSQIVNDFQKGDIAEGYSVSREKKESFPLTVTSAQKNPTAFYLCASRWRAGGLTDTQYFGPGTRLTVL.

The chain recombines TRBV6-5 with TRBJ1-2, with 9 bases matching TRBD1. Germline CDR1 MNHEY, CDR2 SVGAGI. V was pared by 6 bases and J by 7 bases, with 12 bases of the junction left unmatched. CDR3 size: 15 residues. The CDR3 loop reads CASSFHDRGKSGYTF. CDR3 sequence (DNA): TGTGCCAGCAGCTTCCACGACAGGGGGAAGAGTGGCTACACCTTC.

The chain couples TRBV2 to TRBJ1-5, with TRBD1 identical over 8 bases. Germline-derived CDR1 and CDR2 are SNHLY and FYNNEI. The CDR3 is made up of 15 amino acids. V lost 2 bases, J lost 9 bases, and 9 bases stayed unmatched. DNA of the CDR3: TGTGCCAGCAGTGAAACCACAGGGGGGGAAGGGCCCCAGCATTTT. Its translation is CASSETTGGEGPQHF.

This clone was seen a handful of times. The genes are TRBV29-1 and TRBJ2-2; no definite D call. Trimming left V 4 bases short and J 2 bases short, with 5 bases between. The CDR3 is 12 residues long. The germline gives CDR1 SQVTM, CDR2 ANQGSEA. Here the CDR3 DNA reads TGCAGCGTTGCGTATAACACCGGGGAGCTGTTTTTT. This sequence encodes CSVAYNTGELFF.